This T cell receptor beta chain was found in a study of cytomegalovirus exposure and HLA in healthy donors. Study overall: For the roughly 370 genotyped donors, around 76% fell within the Caucasian-associated ancestry cluster.

This clone was detected once. The antigen is undetermined. The study ran its PCR with 60 Vbeta and 13 Jbeta primers. Here immunoSEQ multiplex PCR was the method, and the copy in TCRdb shows in-frame clones only, minus some. The table shows fewer than 120,000 clones, with roughly 86% occurring only once. The study's findings and limits: A missense DCLRE1C variant was associated with V- and J-gene trimming of TCR beta chains in a later analysis, and an independent cohort replicated the association. As immune exposure information, only CMV serostatus was available.

The germline V gene has CDR1 LNHDA and CDR2 SQIVND (reference sequence). With 7 bases removed from V and 1 base from J, the gap between germline ends came to 13 bases. This CDR3 spans 14 amino acids. This clonotype was sampled from a man in his forties or fifties in good health and CMV-seronegative. The V gene is TRBV19, the J gene TRBJ1-1; D is possibly TRBD1 (6 bases). The sequenced sample was PBMCs. The CDR3 region is CASTIPDRNTEAFF. CDR3 DNA: TGTGCCAGTACCATTCCGGACAGGAACACTGAAGCTTTCTTT.